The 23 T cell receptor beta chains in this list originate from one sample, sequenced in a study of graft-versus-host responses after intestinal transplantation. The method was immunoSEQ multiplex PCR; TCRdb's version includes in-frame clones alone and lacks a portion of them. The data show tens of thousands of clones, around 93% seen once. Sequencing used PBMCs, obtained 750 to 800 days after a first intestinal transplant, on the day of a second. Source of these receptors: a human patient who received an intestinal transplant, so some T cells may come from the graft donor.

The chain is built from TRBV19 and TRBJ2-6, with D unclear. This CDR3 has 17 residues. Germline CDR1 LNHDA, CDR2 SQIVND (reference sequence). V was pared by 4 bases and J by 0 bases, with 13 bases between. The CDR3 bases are TGTGCCAGTAGTACGGACCCTAACTACTCTGGGGCCAACGTCCTGACTTTC. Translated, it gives CASSTDPNYSGANVLTF.

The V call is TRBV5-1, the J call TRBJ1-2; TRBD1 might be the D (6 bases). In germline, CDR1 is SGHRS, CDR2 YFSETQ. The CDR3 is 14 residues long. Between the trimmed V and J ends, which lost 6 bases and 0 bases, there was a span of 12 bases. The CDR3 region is CASTRDTTNYGYTF. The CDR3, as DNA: TGCGCCAGCACGCGGGACACTACTAACTATGGCTACACCTTC.

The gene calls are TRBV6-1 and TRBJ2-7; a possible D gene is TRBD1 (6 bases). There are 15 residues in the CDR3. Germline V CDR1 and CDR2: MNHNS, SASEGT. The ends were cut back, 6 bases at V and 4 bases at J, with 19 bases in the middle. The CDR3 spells CASRDSGFSGYEQYF. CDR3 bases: TGTGCCAGCAGGGACAGTGGGTTCTCCGGATACGAGCAGTACTTC.

CDR3 sequence (DNA): TGTGCCAGCAGCTTAGTTTCCGCCGGGGAGCTGTTTTTT. Protein: CASSLVSAGELFF. The V gene is TRBV11-2, the J gene TRBJ2-2; D is unclear. The CDR3 loop spans 13 amino acids. Germline values: CDR1 SGHAT, CDR2 FQNNGV. V was pared by 1 base and J by 6 bases, with 6 bases between.

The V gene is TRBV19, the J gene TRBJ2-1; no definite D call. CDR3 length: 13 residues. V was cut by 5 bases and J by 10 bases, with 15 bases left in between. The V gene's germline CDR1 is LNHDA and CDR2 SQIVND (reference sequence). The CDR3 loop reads CASSPGGMGEQFF. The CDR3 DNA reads TGTGCCAGTAGTCCAGGTGGGATGGGGGAGCAGTTCTTC.

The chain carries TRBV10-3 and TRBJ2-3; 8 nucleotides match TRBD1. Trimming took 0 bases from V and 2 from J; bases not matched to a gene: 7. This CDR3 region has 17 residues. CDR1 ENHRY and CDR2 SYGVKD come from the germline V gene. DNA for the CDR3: TGTGCCATCAGTGAGTCGACAGGGGAGGCTTACACAGATACGCAGTATTTT. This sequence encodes CAISESTGEAYTDTQYF.

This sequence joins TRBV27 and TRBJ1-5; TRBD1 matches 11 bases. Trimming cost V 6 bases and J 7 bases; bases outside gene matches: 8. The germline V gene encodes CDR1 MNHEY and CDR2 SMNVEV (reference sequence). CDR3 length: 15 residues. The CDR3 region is CASSSDRGLGQPQHF. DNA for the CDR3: TGTGCCAGCAGCTCGGACAGGGGGCTTGGGCAGCCCCAGCATTTT.

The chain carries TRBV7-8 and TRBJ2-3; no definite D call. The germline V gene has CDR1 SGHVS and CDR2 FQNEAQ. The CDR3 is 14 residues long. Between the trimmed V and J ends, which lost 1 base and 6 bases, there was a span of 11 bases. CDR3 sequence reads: CASSLGRWSDTQYF. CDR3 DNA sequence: TGTGCCAGCAGCTTAGGCCGTTGGTCGGATACGCAGTATTTT.

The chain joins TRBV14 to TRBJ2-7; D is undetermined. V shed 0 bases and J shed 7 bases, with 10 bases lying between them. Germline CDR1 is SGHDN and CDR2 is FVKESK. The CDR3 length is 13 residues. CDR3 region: CASSQEWKAEQYF. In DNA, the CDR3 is TGTGCCAGCAGCCAAGAGTGGAAGGCGGAGCAGTACTTC.

CDR3 protein: CASSLEGGRDEQYF. In nucleotides, the CDR3 is TGCGCCAGCAGCTTGGAGGGGGGGCGGGACGAGCAGTACTTC. The chain combines TRBV5-1 with TRBJ2-7; a possible D gene is TRBD2 (7 bases). The CDR3 runs 14 residues. The V gene's germline CDR1 is SGHRS and CDR2 YFSETQ. V was pared by 0 bases and J by 5 bases, with 12 bases between.

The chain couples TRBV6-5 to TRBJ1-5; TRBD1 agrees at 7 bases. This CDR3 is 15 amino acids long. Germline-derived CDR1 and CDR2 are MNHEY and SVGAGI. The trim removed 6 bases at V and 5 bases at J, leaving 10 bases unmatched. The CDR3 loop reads CASSRTGNRDQPQHF. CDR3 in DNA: TGTGCCAGCAGCCGGACAGGCAATAGAGATCAGCCCCAGCATTTT.

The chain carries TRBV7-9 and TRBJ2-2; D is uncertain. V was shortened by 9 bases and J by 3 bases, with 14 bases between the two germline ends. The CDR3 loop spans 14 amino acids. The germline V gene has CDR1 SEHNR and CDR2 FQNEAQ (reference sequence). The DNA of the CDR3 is TGTGCCAGGGACGGCCGAAGGTACACCGGGGAGCTGTTTTTT. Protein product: CARDGRRYTGELFF.

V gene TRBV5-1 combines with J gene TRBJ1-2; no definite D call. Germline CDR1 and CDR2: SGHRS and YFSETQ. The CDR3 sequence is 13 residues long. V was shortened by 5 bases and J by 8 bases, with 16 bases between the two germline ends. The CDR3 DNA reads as TGCGCCAGCAGTTCGACCGTCGACTCCGGCTACACCTTC. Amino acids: CASSSTVDSGYTF.

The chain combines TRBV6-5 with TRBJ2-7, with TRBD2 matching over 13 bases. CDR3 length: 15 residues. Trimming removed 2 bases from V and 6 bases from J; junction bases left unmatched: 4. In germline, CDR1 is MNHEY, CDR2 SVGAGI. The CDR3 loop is CASSYGLAGAREQYF. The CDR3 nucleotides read TGTGCCAGCAGTTACGGACTAGCGGGAGCTCGCGAGCAGTACTTC.

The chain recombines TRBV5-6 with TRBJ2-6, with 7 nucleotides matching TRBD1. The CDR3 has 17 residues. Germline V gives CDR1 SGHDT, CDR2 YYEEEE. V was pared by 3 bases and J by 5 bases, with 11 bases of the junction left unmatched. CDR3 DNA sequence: TGTGCCAGCAGCTCCCTGAGGGGACAGCTCTGGGCCAACGTCCTGACTTTC. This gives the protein CASSSLRGQLWANVLTF.

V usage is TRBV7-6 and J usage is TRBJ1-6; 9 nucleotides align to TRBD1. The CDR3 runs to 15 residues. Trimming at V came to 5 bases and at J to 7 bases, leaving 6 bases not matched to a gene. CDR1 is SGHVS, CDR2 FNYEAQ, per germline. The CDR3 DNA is TGTGCCAGCAGCCTGGACAGGGGCTTAAATTCACCCCTCCACTTT. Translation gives CASSLDRGLNSPLHF.

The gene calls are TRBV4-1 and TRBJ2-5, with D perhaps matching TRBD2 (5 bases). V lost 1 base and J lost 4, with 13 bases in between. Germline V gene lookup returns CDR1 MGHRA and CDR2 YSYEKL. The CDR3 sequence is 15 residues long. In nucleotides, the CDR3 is TGCGCCAGCAGCCAAGTTGGCCGGACTCCAGAGACCCAGTACTTC. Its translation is CASSQVGRTPETQYF.

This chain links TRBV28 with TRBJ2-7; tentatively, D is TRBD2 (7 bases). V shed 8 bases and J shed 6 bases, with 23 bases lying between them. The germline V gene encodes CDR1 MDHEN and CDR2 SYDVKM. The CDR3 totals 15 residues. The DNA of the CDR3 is TGTGCCAGCGGCGTTGGGGGGGCCCATATTAGCGAGCAGTACTTC. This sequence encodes CASGVGGAHISEQYF.

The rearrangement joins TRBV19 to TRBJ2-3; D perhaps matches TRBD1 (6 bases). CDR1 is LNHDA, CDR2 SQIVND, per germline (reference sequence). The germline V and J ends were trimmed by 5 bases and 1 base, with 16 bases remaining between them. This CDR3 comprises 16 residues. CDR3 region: CASSPPLGAGTDTQYF. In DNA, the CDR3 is TGTGCCAGTAGTCCCCCTTTGGGGGCCGGCACAGATACGCAGTATTTT.

CDR3 in DNA: TGTGCCAGCAGTTTTGTGCGCCAATCTTTAGTTCACACAGATACGCAGTATTTT. Translating it yields CASSFVRQSLVHTDTQYF. This chain links TRBV28 with TRBJ2-3; D is unclear. From germline, CDR1 is MDHEN and CDR2 SYDVKM. CDR3 length equals 18 residues. Trimming removed 3 bases from V and 2 bases from J, with 21 bases in between.

CDR3 protein: CASSYGDRLRGTEAFF. For the CDR3, the DNA is TGTGCCAGCAGTTACGGGGACAGGTTAAGGGGCACTGAAGCTTTCTTT. V usage is TRBV6-5 and J usage is TRBJ1-1; 8 bases are shared with TRBD1. CDR3 size: 16 residues. Germline V gives CDR1 MNHEY, CDR2 SVGAGI. Trimming took 2 bases from V and 4 from J; bases not matched to a gene: 9.

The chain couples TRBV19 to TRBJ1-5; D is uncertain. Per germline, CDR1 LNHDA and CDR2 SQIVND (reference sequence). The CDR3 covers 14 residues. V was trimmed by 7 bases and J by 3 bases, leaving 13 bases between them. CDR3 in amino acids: CASKRPQPNQPQHF. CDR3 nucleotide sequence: TGTGCCAGTAAACGGCCGCAGCCCAATCAGCCCCAGCATTTT.

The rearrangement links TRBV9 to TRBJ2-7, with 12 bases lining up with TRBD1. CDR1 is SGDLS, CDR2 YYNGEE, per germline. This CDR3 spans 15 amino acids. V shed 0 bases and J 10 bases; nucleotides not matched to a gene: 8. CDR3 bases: TGTGCCAGCAGCGTAGGCGGGGGACAGGGGGCGCCTCAGTACTTC. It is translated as CASSVGGGQGAPQYF.